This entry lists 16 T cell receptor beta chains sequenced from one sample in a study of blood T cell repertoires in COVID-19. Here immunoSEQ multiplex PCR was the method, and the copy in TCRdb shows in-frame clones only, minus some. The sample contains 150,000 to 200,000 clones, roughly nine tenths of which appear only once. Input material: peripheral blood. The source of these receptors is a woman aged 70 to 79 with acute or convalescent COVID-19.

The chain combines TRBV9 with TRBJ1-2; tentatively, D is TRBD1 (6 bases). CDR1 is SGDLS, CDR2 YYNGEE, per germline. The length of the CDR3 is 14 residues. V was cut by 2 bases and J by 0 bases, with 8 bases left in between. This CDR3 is CASSVGTTNYGYTF. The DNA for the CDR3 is TGTGCCAGCAGCGTGGGGACAACTAACTATGGCTACACCTTC. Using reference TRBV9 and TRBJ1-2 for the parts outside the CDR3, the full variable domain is DSGVTQTPKHLITATGQRVTLRCSPRSGDLSVYWYQQSLDQGLQFLIQYYNGEERAKGNILERFSAQQFPDLHSELNLSSLELGDSALYFCASSVGTTNYGYTFGSGTRLTVV.

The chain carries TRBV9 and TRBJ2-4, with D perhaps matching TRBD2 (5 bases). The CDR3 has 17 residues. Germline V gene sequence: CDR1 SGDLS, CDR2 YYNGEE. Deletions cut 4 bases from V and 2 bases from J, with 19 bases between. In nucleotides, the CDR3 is TGTGCCAGCAGCCCCCCTTTCGGGGTGGGAACCAAAAACATTCAGTACTTC. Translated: CASSPPFGVGTKNIQYF.

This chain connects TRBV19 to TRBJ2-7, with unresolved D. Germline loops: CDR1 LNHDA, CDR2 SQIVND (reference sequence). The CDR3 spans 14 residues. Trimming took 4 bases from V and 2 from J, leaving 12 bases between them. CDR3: CASSRARQPYEQYF. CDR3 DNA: TGTGCCAGTAGTAGGGCCAGGCAACCCTACGAGCAGTACTTC.

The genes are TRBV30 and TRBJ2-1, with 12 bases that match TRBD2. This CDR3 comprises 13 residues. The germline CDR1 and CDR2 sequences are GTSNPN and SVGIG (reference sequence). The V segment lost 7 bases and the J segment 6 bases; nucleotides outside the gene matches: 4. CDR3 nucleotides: TGTGCCTCCTCTAGCGGGGGGGGCAATGAGCAGTTCTTC. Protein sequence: CASSSGGGNEQFF.

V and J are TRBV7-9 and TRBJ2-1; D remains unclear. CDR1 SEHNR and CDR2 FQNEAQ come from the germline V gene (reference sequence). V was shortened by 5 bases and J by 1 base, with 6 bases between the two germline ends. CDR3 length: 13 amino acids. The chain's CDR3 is CASSPRSYNEQFF. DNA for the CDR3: TGTGCCAGCAGCCCTAGGTCCTACAATGAGCAGTTCTTC.

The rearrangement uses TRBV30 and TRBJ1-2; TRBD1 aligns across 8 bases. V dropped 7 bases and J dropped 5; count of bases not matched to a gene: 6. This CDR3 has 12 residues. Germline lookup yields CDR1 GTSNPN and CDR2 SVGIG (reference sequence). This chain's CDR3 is CASGQGKYGYTF. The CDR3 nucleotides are TGTGCCTCTGGACAGGGTAAATATGGCTACACCTTC.

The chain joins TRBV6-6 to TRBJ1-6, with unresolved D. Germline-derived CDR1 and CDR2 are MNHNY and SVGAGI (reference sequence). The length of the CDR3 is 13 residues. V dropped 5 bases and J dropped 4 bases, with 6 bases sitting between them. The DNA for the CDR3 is TGTGCCAGCAGTGTGACTTATAATTCACCCCTCCACTTT. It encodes CASSVTYNSPLHF.

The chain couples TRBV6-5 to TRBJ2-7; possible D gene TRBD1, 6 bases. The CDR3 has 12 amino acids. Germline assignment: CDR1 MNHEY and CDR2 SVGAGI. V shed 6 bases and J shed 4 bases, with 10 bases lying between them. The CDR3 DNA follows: TGTGCCAGCAGCCACACAGGGTACGAGCAGTACTTC. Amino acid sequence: CASSHTGYEQYF.

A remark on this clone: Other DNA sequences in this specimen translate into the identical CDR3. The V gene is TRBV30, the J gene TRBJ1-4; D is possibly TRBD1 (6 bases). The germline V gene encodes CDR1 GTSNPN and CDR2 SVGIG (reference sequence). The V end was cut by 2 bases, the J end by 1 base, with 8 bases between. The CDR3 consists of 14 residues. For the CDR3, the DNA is TGTGCCTGGAGTAGGGGGGGAACTAATGAAAAACTGTTTTTT. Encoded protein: CAWSRGGTNEKLFF. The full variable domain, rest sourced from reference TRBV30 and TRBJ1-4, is SQTIHQWPATLVQPVGSPLSLECTVEGTSNPNLYWYRQAAGRGLQLLFYSVGIGQISSEVPQNLSASRPQDRQFILSSKKLLLSDSGFYLCAWSRGGTNEKLFFGSGTQLSVL.

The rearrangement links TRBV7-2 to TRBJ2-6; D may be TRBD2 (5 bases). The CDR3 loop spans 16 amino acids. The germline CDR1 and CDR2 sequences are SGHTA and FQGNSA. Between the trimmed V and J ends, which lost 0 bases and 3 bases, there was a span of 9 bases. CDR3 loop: CASSLASRGGANVLTF. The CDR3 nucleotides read TGTGCCAGCAGCTTAGCGTCCCGGGGTGGGGCCAACGTCCTGACTTTC. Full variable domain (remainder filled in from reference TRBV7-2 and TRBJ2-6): GAGVSQSPSNKVTEKGKDVELRCDPISGHTALYWYRQSLGQGLEFLIYFQGNSAPDKSGLPSDRFSAERTGGSVSTLTIQRTQQEDSAVYLCASSLASRGGANVLTFGAGSRLTVL.

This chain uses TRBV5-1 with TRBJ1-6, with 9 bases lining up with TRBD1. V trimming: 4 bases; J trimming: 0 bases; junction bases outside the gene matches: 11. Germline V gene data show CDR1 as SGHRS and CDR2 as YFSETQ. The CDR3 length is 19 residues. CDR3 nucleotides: TGCGCCAGCAGCCCACAACCCGGACAGGGGAGCTCCTATAATTCACCCCTCCACTTT. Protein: CASSPQPGQGSSYNSPLHF.

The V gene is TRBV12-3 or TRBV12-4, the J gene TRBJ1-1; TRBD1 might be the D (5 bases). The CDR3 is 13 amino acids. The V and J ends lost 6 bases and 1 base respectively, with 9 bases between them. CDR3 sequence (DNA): TGTGCCAGCAGGAACACAGGGAACACTGAAGCTTTCTTT. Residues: CASRNTGNTEAFF.

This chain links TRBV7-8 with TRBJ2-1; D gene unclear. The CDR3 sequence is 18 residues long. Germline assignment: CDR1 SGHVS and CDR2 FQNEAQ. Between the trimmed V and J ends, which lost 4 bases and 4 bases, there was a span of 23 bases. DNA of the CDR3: TGTGCCAGCAGCTCCCACGCCGGAGCCCGGTTTCTGTACAATGAGCAGTTCTTC. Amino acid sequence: CASSSHAGARFLYNEQFF.

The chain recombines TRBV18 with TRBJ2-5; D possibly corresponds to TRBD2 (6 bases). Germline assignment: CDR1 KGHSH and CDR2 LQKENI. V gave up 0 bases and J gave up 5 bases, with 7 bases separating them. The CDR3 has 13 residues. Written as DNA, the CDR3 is TGTGCCAGCTCACCACCAGGAGGGGAGACCCAGTACTTC. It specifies CASSPPGGETQYF.

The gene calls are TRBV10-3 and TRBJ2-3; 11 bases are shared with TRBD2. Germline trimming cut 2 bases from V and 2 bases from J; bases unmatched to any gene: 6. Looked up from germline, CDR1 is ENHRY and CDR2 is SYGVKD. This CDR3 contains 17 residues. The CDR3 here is CAISEKGTSGDTDTQYF. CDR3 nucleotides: TGTGCCATCAGTGAGAAAGGGACTAGCGGAGACACAGATACGCAGTATTTT.

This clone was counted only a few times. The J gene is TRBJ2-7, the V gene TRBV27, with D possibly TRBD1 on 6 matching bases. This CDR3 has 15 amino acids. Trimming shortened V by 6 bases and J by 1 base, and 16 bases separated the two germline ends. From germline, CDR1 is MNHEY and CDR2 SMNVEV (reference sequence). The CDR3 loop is CASRQTYRESYEQYF. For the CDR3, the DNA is TGTGCCAGCAGACAAACATACAGGGAGTCCTACGAGCAGTACTTC.